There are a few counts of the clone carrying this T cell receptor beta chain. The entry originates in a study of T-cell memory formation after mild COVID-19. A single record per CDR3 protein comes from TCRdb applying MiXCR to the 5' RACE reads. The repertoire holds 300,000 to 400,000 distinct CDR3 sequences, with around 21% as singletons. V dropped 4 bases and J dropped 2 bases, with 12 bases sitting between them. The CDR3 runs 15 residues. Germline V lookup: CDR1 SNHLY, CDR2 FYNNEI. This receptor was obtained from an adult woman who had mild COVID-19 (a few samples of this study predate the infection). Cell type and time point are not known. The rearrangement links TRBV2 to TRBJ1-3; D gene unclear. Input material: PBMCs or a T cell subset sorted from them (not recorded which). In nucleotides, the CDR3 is TGTGCCAGCAGTGCTGACGGCAGCCCTGGAAACACCATATATTTT. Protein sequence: CASSADGSPGNTIYF.